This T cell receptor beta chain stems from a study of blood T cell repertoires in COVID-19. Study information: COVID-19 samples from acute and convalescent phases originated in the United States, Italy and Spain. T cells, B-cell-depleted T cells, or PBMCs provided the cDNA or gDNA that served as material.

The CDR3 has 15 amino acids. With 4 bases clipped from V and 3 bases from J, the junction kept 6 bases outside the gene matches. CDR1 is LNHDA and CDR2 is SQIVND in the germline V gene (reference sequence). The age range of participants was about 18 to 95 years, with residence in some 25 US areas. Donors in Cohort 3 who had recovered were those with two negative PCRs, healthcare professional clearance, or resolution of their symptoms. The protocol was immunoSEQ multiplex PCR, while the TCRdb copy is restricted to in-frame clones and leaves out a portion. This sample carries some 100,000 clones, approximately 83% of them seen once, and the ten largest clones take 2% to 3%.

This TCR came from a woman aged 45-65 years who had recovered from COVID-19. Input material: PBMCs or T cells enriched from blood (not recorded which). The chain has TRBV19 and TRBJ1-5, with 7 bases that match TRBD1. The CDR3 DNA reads TGTGCCAGTAGTAGGGGGACAGAAGACAATCAGCCCCAGCATTTT. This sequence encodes CASSRGTEDNQPQHF. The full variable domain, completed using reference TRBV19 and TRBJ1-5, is DGGITQSPKYLFRKEGQNVTLSCEQNLNHDAMYWYRQDPGQGLRLIYYSQIVNDFQKGDIAEGYSVSREKKESFPLTVTSAQKNPTAFYLCASSRGTEDNQPQHFGDGTRLSIL.